This TCR beta chain originates from a study of cytomegalovirus exposure and HLA in healthy donors. Regarding the study as a whole: As was reported, the classifier diagnosed cytomegalovirus status with high specificity and sensitivity.

A note on this clone: The target antigen is unknown.

With 60 Vbeta and 13 Jbeta primers, the PCR was carried out. Authors' methods: Roughly 80 million unique TCR beta chains, roughly 11 million shared, were counted in a later analysis. Only in-frame clones appear in the TCRdb table, and some are missing; sequencing was by immunoSEQ multiplex PCR. That table gives V, J and clone size, and the DNA gave D and trimming. The sample shows over 200,000 clones, almost 85% of them seen only once. V dropped 4 bases and J dropped 1 base, with 14 bases sitting between them. CDR1 and CDR2 from the germline V gene are SGHRS and YFSETQ. This CDR3 region has 16 residues.

Sequencing was done on a sample of PBMCs. The chain employs TRBV5-1 and TRBJ2-2, with a possible D match to TRBD2 (6 bases). The sequence derives from a middle-aged woman in good health and CMV-seronegative. As DNA, the CDR3 is TGCGCCAGCAGCGGGGCGGGACGTTTGAACACCGGGGAGCTGTTTTTT. Its protein product is CASSGAGRLNTGELFF.